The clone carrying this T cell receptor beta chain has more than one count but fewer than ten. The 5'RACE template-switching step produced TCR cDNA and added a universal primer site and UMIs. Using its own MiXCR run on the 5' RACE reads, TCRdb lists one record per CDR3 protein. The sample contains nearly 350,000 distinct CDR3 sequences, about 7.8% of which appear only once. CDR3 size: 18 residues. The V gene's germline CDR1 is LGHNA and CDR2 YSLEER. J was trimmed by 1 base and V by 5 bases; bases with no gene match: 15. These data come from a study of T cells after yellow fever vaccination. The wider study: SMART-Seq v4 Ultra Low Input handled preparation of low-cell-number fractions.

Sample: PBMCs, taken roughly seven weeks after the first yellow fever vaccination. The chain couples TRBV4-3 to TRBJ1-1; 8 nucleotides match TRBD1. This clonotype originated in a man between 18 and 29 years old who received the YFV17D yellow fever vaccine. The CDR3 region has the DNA TGCGCCAGCAGCAAACTTATGGACAGGGTTTTTTGGAACACTGAAGCTTTCTTT. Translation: CASSKLMDRVFWNTEAFF.